This paragraph covers one T cell receptor beta chain sequence. The antigen is undetermined. Using immunoSEQ multiplex PCR, the repertoire was profiled, and TCRdb retains in-frame clones only, with some absent. The table shows some 240,000 clones, with roughly 80% occurring only once. This specimen comes from a study of cytomegalovirus exposure and HLA in healthy donors. Study as a whole: The roughly 120 validation repertoires used the same platform as the roughly 720 first-cohort repertoires (as reported by a later analysis). Study-level results: The study listed 164 cytomegalovirus-associated TCR beta chains. That first-cohort TCR clusters tended to co-occur in the approximately 120 validation repertoires was found in a later analysis. For cytomegalovirus status, the classifier reportedly gave diagnoses with high specificity and sensitivity.

CDR1 and CDR2 from the germline V gene are MNHEY and SMNVEV (reference sequence). The junction had 19 bases not matched to a gene; V was cut back by 7 bases and J by 5 bases. This CDR3 has 18 residues. Sequences were obtained from PBMCs. The chain employs TRBV27 and TRBJ2-5; 10 nucleotides align to TRBD2. The sequence derives from a woman between 18 and 29 years old in good health and CMV-seronegative. CDR3 nucleotides: TGTGCCAGCACGGTTTATAAGCGGGAGGGCCCTAGACTGGAGACCCAGTACTTC. Translation: CASTVYKREGPRLETQYF.